These 8 T cell receptor beta chains came from one sample sequenced in a study of T cells in Graves' hyperthyroidism and ophthalmopathy. Amplification targeted TCR beta CDR3 regions from RNA transcripts. With the HTBI primer set, the TCR CDR3 went through a first round of RT-PCR. Via MiXCR, TCRdb re-called the multiplex PCR reads, giving one row per CDR3 protein. This sample has about 260,000 distinct CDR3 sequences; over 20% occur once, and the top ten carry 50% to 75%. Sequenced material: blood. These receptor sequences come from a man aged 25-45 years with Graves' ophthalmopathy.

The chain employs TRBV9 and TRBJ1-2; D uncertain. This CDR3 is built from 14 residues. Germline V gene lookup returns CDR1 SGDLS and CDR2 YYNGEE. Trimming pared 4 bases from V and 1 base from J, leaving 11 bases between. The DNA of the CDR3 is TGTGCCAGCAGCCAGGAGGCGGTTAACTATGGCTACACCTTC. This sequence encodes CASSQEAVNYGYTF.

The chain is built from TRBV12-5 and TRBJ2-1; possible D gene TRBD1, 5 bases. V was clipped by 5 bases and J by 4 bases, with 15 bases between them. The CDR3 covers 15 residues. Germline CDR1 and CDR2: LGHNT and FRNRAP. CDR3 coding DNA: TGTGCTAGTGGTCCTCGGACAACTGGATACAATGAGCAGTTCTTC. Translating it yields CASGPRTTGYNEQFF.

The J gene is TRBJ1-1, the V gene TRBV25-1; 8 positions match TRBD1. The V gene end was trimmed by 8 bases and the J gene end by 2 bases; junction bases not matched to a gene: 10. The CDR3 sequence is 15 residues long. Germline loops: CDR1 MGHDK, CDR2 SYGVNS. The CDR3 region has the DNA TGTGCCAGCGGTCCCCAGGGGGCTCAAAACACTGAAGCTTTCTTT. Its protein is CASGPQGAQNTEAFF. Full variable domain (outside the CDR3, taken from reference TRBV25-1 and TRBJ1-1): EADIYQTPRYLVIGTGKKITLECSQTMGHDKMYWYQQDPGMELHLIHYSYGVNSTEKGDLSSESTVSRIRTEHFPLTLESARPSHTSQYLCASGPQGAQNTEAFFGQGTRLTVV.

The chain links TRBV5-8 to TRBJ1-5; possibly TRBD1 for D (5 bases). CDR3 size: 16 residues. CDR1 is SGHTS, CDR2 YDEGEE, per germline. V shed 3 bases and J shed 2 bases, with 15 bases lying between them. The CDR3 loop is CASSWRGAMGNQPQHF. The DNA of the CDR3 is TGTGCCAGCAGCTGGCGGGGCGCGATGGGCAATCAGCCCCAGCATTTT. The whole variable domain, filled in from reference TRBV5-8 and TRBJ1-5, reads EAGVTQSPTHLIKTRGQQATLRCSPISGHTSVYWYQQALGLGLQFLLWYDEGEERNRGNFPPRFSGRQFPNYSSELNVNALELEDSALYLCASSWRGAMGNQPQHFGDGTRLSIL.

This rearrangement joins TRBV12-3 or TRBV12-4 to TRBJ2-1; D is possibly TRBD1 or TRBD2 (6 bases each). V shed 3 bases and J shed 7 bases, with 16 bases lying between them. CDR3 length equals 15 residues. CDR3 in amino acids: CASSFFRGPANEQFF. CDR3 DNA: TGTGCCAGCAGTTTTTTCCGGGGGCCCGCGAATGAGCAGTTCTTC.

This clonotype was detected only a few times. The chain's CDR3 is CASSITGGTEAFF. DNA of the CDR3: TGTGCCAGTAGTATAACCGGGGGGACTGAAGCTTTCTTT. The gene calls are TRBV19 and TRBJ1-1, with D perhaps matching TRBD1 (5 bases). V lost 2 bases to trimming and J lost 5 bases, with 9 bases between them. Per the germline V gene, CDR1 is LNHDA and CDR2 is SQIVND (reference sequence). This CDR3 contains 13 residues.

This clonotype occurred a few times. The chain carries TRBV29-1 and TRBJ2-5; D ambiguous. The CDR3 is made up of 13 amino acids. CDR1 and CDR2 from the germline V gene are SQVTM and ANQGSEA. Deletions cut 7 bases from V and 2 bases from J, with 14 bases between. CDR3 loop: CSAADTLQETQYF. The CDR3 coding sequence is TGCAGCGCTGCCGACACGCTACAAGAGACCCAGTACTTC.

The rearrangement joins TRBV29-1 to TRBJ1-5, with TRBD1 matching 7 bases. Germline assignment: CDR1 SQVTM and CDR2 ANQGSEA. CDR3 length: 13 amino acids. The junction had 8 bases not matched to a gene; V was cut back by 6 bases and J by 6 bases. CDR3 loop: CSVPGQAGQPQHF. CDR3 nucleotide sequence: TGCAGCGTCCCAGGACAGGCGGGTCAGCCCCAGCATTTT. The full variable domain, its missing parts supplied by reference TRBV29-1 and TRBJ1-5, is SAVISQKPSRDICQRGTSLTIQCQVDSQVTMMFWYRQQPGQSLTLIATANQGSEATYESGFVIDKFPISRPNLTFSTLTVSNMSPEDSSIYLCSVPGQAGQPQHFGDGTRLSIL.